This passage covers 18 T cell receptor beta chains from one sample sequenced in a study of T cell repertoires in cytomegalovirus infection. MiXCR was run by TCRdb on the reads, yielding one entry per CDR3 protein. The repertoire has some 920,000 distinct CDR3 sequences, 31% of them found once; the top ten carry under 15%. No cognate antigen is known for these TCRs. This material consisted of cultured CD8+ T cells from PBMCs, taken from culture after CMV antigen stimulation. The source is a human donor in good health (CMV status not recorded). Some clones in this sample may be carry-over from other donors' samples.

Of note for this clonotype: In this CDR3 the conserved last residue, phenylalanine or tryptophan, is missing, so a read error is likely. The V call is TRBV2, the J call TRBJ2-3; TRBD1 might be the D (6 bases). Germline V gene sequence: CDR1 SNHLY, CDR2 FYNNEI. The CDR3 is 15 amino acids. Trimming took off 5 bases at V and 0 bases at J, with 12 bases between the two ends. The CDR3 sequence is CASSPYGTSTDTQYL. In DNA, the CDR3 is TGTGCCAGCAGTCCCTACGGGACAAGCACAGATACGCAGTATTTA.

This clonotype has more than one count but fewer than ten. V and J are TRBV6-1 and TRBJ1-5; D is possibly TRBD1 (6 bases). The V gene lost 4 bases and the J gene lost 3 bases, with 10 bases spanning the gap. Germline V lookup: CDR1 MNHNS, CDR2 SASEGT. The CDR3 covers 14 residues. The DNA for the CDR3 is TGTGCCAGCAGTGGGGGGCCTTTCAATCAGCCCCAGCATTTT. Translating gives CASSGGPFNQPQHF.

This clonotype came up a few times. The rearrangement uses TRBV7-2 and TRBJ2-5, with 9 bases matching TRBD1. V shed 7 bases, J shed 4 bases, and the junction held 4 bases outside the gene matches. The V gene's germline CDR1 is SGHTA and CDR2 FQGNSA. This CDR3 spans 13 amino acids. CDR3 nucleotide sequence: TGTGCCAGCACTGTACAGGGGGCAGAGACCCAGTACTTC. Residues: CASTVQGAETQYF.

The chain joins TRBV12-3 or TRBV12-4 to TRBJ1-2, with no clear D. Trimming removed 1 base from V and 8 bases from J, with 14 bases in between. The CDR3 is 14 amino acids. DNA for the CDR3: TGTGCCAGCAGTTTAGGGCTCCCTGGAAACGGCTACACCTTC. Amino acids: CASSLGLPGNGYTF.

The genes are TRBV6-2 or TRBV6-3 and TRBJ2-1; the D is unclear. Germline V CDR1 and CDR2: MNHEY, SVGEGT. Between the trimmed V and J ends, which lost 7 bases and 4 bases, there was a span of 11 bases. There are 13 residues in the CDR3. CDR3 nucleotides: TGTGCCAGCATCTCGGTCGTTTACAATGAGCAGTTCTTC. This codes for CASISVVYNEQFF.

J is TRBJ1-1 and V is TRBV14; D is perhaps TRBD1 (6 bases). CDR1 is SGHDN, CDR2 FVKESK, per germline. Trimming removed 2 bases at V and 5 bases at J, with 9 bases between. The CDR3 has 13 residues. CDR3 sequence (DNA): TGTGCCAGCAGCCAATGGAGGGGGACTGAAGCTTTCTTT. This translates into CASSQWRGTEAFF.

This chain links TRBV4-1 with TRBJ1-5; maybe TRBD1 (5 bases). Germline lookup yields CDR1 MGHRA and CDR2 YSYEKL. The V end was cut by 4 bases, the J end by 0 bases, with 10 bases between. This CDR3 spans 15 amino acids. The CDR3 here is CASSPQGVSNQPQHF. The CDR3 nucleotides are TGCGCCAGCAGCCCCCAGGGTGTTAGCAATCAGCCCCAGCATTTT.

This clonotype came up a few times. The chain links TRBV2 to TRBJ2-1; D is undetermined. This CDR3 comprises 15 residues. V was shortened by 2 bases and J by 0 bases, with 8 bases between the two germline ends. The germline CDR1 and CDR2 sequences are SNHLY and FYNNEI. CDR3 DNA sequence: TGTGCCAGCAGTGAAACGAAGAGCTCCTACAATGAGCAGTTCTTC. This translates into CASSETKSSYNEQFF.

Only a few counts were recorded for this clonotype. The gene calls are TRBV27 and TRBJ2-3; D not certain. V lost 2 bases and J lost 4, with 7 bases in between. This CDR3 comprises 13 residues. Looked up from germline, CDR1 is MNHEY and CDR2 is SMNVEV (reference sequence). The CDR3 coding sequence is TGTGCCAGCAGTTTAAATCCGGCAGATACGCAGTATTTT. Its translation is CASSLNPADTQYF.

The rearrangement links TRBV19 to TRBJ1-2, with 7 bases identical to TRBD1. With V trimmed by 6 bases and J by 2 bases, 9 bases remained unmatched. This CDR3 is built from 15 residues. The germline CDR1 and CDR2 sequences are LNHDA and SQIVND (reference sequence). CDR3 sequence: CASSQGTVLNYGYTF. CDR3 DNA sequence: TGTGCCAGTAGCCAAGGGACAGTTCTGAACTATGGCTACACCTTC.

The chain carries TRBV19 and TRBJ2-7, with D maybe TRBD1 (6 bases). Trimming cost V 3 bases and J 5 bases, with 17 bases left between them. The CDR3 is 15 amino acids. Germline V gives CDR1 LNHDA, CDR2 SQIVND (reference sequence). The CDR3 DNA is TGTGCCAGTAGTATTGGCAGGGGCGCAGGGAACGAGCAGTACTTC. This translates into CASSIGRGAGNEQYF.

With regard to this clonotype: A read error may explain this, as a much larger clone is one base away. The chain has TRBV7-4 and TRBJ1-5, with D perhaps matching TRBD1 (5 bases). V gave up 5 bases and J gave up 7 bases, with 15 bases separating them. The V gene's germline CDR1 is SGHVT and CDR2 SQSDAQ. The CDR3 length is 14 residues. The CDR3 reads CASSPSGGKQPQHF. CDR3 coding DNA: TGTGCCAGCAGCCCTAGTGGGGGTAAACAGCCCCAGCATTTT.

The chain uses TRBV24-1 and TRBJ2-1, with D possibly matching TRBD1 (7 bases). Trimming cost V 9 bases and J 8 bases, with 16 bases left between them. This CDR3 has 13 amino acids. The germline V gene encodes CDR1 KGHDR and CDR2 SFDVKD. DNA for the CDR3: TGTGCCACCGCTGGTGTCAGGGGGGATGAGCAGTTCTTC. Encoded protein: CATAGVRGDEQFF.

V usage is TRBV10-3 and J usage is TRBJ1-1; 8 nucleotides align to TRBD1. From germline, CDR1 is ENHRY and CDR2 SYGVKD. This CDR3 spans 16 amino acids. CDR3 loop: CVTTLRQGTVDTEAFF. DNA of the CDR3: TGTGTCACCACTTTACGACAGGGGACTGTAGACACTGAAGCTTTCTTT.

On this clonotype itself: This clone may be a read error of a much larger clone one base away. The CDR3 region has the DNA TGTGCCAGCAGCCACCTTAAAAGGCCCTCTAACTATGACTACACCTTC. Protein product: CASSHLKRPSNYDYTF. The V and J genes are TRBV7-6 and TRBJ1-2, with D uncertain. CDR1 and CDR2 (germline): SGHVS, FNYEAQ. This CDR3 region has 16 residues.

The chain joins TRBV12-3 or TRBV12-4 to TRBJ1-2; 7 bases are a match to TRBD1. The CDR3 is 12 amino acids. The V segment lost 1 base and the J segment 9 bases; nucleotides outside the gene matches: 2. The CDR3 protein is CASSLGTGRYTF. The CDR3, as DNA: TGTGCCAGCAGTTTAGGGACAGGCCGCTACACCTTC.

This clonotype was observed many times. The chain uses TRBV7-2 and TRBJ2-3; possible D gene TRBD2, 5 bases. Germline loops: CDR1 SGHTA, CDR2 FQGNSA. This CDR3 is built from 15 residues. Trimming removed 5 bases at V and 0 bases at J, with 12 bases between. The CDR3 DNA follows: TGTGCCAGCAGCCCTCGGAGGCCTAGCACAGATACGCAGTATTTT. Translating gives CASSPRRPSTDTQYF. Full variable domain (outside the CDR3, taken from reference TRBV7-2 and TRBJ2-3): GAGVSQSPSNKVTEKGKDVELRCDPISGHTALYWYRQSLGQGLEFLIYFQGNSAPDKSGLPSDRFSAERTGGSVSTLTIQRTQQEDSAVYLCASSPRRPSTDTQYFGPGTRLTVL.

J is TRBJ2-6 and V is TRBV7-9, with TRBD1 matching 9 bases. The J segment lost 0 bases and the V segment lost 7 bases, leaving 7 bases of the junction unmatched. CDR3 length: 17 amino acids. The germline gives CDR1 SEHNR, CDR2 FQNEAQ (reference sequence). The CDR3 region has the DNA TGTGCCAGCACCCCGGGACAGGGATCCTCTGGGGCCAACGTCCTGACTTTC. This translates into CASTPGQGSSGANVLTF. The full variable domain, with the rest looked up from reference TRBV7-9 and TRBJ2-6, is DTGVSQNPRHKITKRGQNVTFRCDPISEHNRLYWYRQTLGQGPEFLTYFQNEAQLEKSRLLSDRFSAERPKGSFSTLEIQRTEQGDSAMYLCASTPGQGSSGANVLTFGAGSRLTVL.